This TCR beta chain is from a study of CD8 T cells in ankylosing spondylitis. Study-wide findings and caveats: Earlier literature documents some of the motif variants in reactive arthritis synovial fluid and blood. Apparently characteristic of ankylosing spondylitis blood was a TCR beta motif (fewer than ten highly homologous variants). Disease-associated clones were reportedly significantly overrepresented in matched ankylosing spondylitis synovial fluid.

The CDR3 runs to 13 residues. The ends were cut back, 0 bases at V and 3 bases at J, with 7 bases in the middle. Germline CDR1 reads SGHRS; CDR2 reads YFSETQ. On this clonotype: Its antigen is not identified.

Quantitative 5'-RACE with molecular barcodes produced the TCR beta libraries. In TCRdb, the 5' RACE reads were re-called with MiXCR into one record per CDR3 protein. The sample gives about 270,000 distinct CDR3 sequences, over 30% of which show up once; roughly 4% is in the top ten. This chain connects TRBV5-1 to TRBJ2-7; D unclear. The receptor was derived from a male donor with ankylosing spondylitis or in good health (not recorded which). The sample consisted of blood, either unsorted or a sorted T cell fraction (not recorded which). The CDR3 nucleotides are TGCGCCAGCAGCTTGGAACCGAACTACGAGCAGTACTTC. Its protein is CASSLEPNYEQYF. Full variable domain (outside the CDR3, taken from reference TRBV5-1 and TRBJ2-7): KAGVTQTPRYLIKTRGQQVTLSCSPISGHRSVSWYQQTPGQGLQFLFEYFSETQRNKGNFPGRFSGRQFSNSRSEMNVSTLELGDSALYLCASSLEPNYEQYFGPGTRLTVT.